This TCR beta chain came from a study of T cells after yellow fever vaccination. Points from the study as a whole: One caveat is that FACS-sorted repertoires could contain abundant clonotypes contaminating from the bulk population.

Template-switching 5'RACE yielded the TCR cDNA; a universal primer site and UMIs were added in the process. TCRdb re-analysed the 5' RACE reads in MiXCR, keeping a single row per CDR3 protein. Of some 420,000 distinct CDR3 sequences detected, around 19% appear once; the ten largest clones hold roughly 19%. In regard to this clonotype: Its antigen remains unknown.

The clonotype comes from a man younger than 35 who received the YFV17D yellow fever vaccine. Here the sequenced sample was PBMCs, taken before the yellow fever booster vaccination.

CDR3 amino acids: CASSVPGGLTEAFF. CDR3 bases: TGTGCCAGCAGCGTACCAGGGGGTCTCACTGAAGCTTTCTTT. The chain is built from TRBV5-4 and TRBJ1-1; TRBD1 aligns across 7 bases. The ends lost 4 bases at V and 4 bases at J; junction bases unmatched: 7. The CDR3 is 14 residues long. Germline V gene lookup returns CDR1 SGHNT and CDR2 YYREEE (reference sequence).